The entry below gives a single TCR beta chain sequence along with its context. This sample was taken from a study of blood T cell repertoires in COVID-19. Turning to the study itself: The United States, Italy and Spain were the sources of the acute and convalescent COVID-19 samples.

Germline CDR1 and CDR2: SGDLS and YYNGEE. Trimming pared 3 bases from V and 1 base from J, leaving 13 bases between. The CDR3 runs to 15 residues. Assay: immunoSEQ multiplex PCR; the TCRdb copy retains only in-frame clones and omits some. The sample yields about 60,000 clones, roughly 80% seen once. This TCR derives from a woman in her thirties or forties with acute COVID-19. Material: PBMCs or T cells enriched from blood (not recorded which). V and J are TRBV9 and TRBJ2-5; D gene unclear. The chain's CDR3 is CASSASVRSQETQYF. CDR3 coding DNA: TGTGCCAGCAGCGCCTCAGTCCGCTCCCAAGAGACCCAGTACTTC.